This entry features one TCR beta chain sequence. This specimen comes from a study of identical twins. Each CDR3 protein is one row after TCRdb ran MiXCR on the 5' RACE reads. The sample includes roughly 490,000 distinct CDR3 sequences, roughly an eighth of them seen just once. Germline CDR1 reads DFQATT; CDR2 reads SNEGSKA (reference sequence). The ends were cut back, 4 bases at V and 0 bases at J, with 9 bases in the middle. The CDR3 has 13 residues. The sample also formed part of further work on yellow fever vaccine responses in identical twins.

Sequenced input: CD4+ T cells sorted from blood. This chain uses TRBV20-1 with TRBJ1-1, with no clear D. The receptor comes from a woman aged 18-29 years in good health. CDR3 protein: CSATPRMNTEAFF. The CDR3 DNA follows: TGCAGTGCTACCCCAAGGATGAACACTGAAGCTTTCTTT.